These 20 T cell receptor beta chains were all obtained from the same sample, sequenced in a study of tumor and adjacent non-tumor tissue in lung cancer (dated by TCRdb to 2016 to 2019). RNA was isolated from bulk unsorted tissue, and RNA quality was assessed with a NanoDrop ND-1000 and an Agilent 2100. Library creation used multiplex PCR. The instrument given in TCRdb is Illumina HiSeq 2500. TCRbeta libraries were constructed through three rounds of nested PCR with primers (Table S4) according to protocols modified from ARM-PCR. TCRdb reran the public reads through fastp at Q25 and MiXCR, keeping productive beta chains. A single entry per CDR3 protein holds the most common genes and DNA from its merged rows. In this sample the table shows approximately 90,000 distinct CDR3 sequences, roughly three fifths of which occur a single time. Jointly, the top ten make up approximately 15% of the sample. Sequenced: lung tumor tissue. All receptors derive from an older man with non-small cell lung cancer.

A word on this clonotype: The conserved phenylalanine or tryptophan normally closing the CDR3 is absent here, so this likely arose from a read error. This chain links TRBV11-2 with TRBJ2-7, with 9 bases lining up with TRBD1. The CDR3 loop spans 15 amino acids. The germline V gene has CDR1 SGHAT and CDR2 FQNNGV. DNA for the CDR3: TGCCCCAGCAGCTTAGATCGGGGACAGGGTAACGAGCAGTACCTC. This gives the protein CPSSLDRGQGNEQYL.

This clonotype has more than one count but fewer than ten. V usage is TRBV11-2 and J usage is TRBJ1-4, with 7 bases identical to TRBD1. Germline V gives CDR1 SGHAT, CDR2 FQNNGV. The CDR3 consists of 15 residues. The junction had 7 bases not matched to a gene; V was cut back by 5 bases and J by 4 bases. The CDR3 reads CASSKQGGHNEKLFF. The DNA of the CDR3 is TGTGCCAGCAGCAAGCAGGGGGGCCATAATGAAAAACTGTTTTTT.

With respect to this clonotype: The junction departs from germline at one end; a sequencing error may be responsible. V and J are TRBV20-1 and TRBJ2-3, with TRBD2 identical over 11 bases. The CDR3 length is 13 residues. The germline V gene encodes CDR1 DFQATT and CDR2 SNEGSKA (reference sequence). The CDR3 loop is CSLTSGGRDTQYF. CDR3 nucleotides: TGCAGTCTTACTAGCGGGGGACGAGATACGCAATATTTT.

DNA for the CDR3: TGTGCCACCAGCGGGGGGGGCGGGGGGGCCTCCTACAATGAGCAGTTCTTC. It translates to CATSGGGGGASYNEQFF. V and J are TRBV15 and TRBJ2-1; 9 bases align to TRBD2. This CDR3 contains 17 residues. Unmatched junction bases numbered 8, after V lost 5 bases and J lost 0 bases. Germline V gene data show CDR1 as LNHNV and CDR2 as YYDKDF (reference sequence).

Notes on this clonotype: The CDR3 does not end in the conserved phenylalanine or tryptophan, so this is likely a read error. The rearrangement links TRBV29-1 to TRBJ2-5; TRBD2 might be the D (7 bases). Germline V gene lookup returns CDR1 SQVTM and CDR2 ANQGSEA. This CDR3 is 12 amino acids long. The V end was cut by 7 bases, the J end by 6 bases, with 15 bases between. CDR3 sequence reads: CSGGRGEKTQYL. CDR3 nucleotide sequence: TGCAGCGGTGGGAGGGGGGAGAAGACCCAGTACTTA.

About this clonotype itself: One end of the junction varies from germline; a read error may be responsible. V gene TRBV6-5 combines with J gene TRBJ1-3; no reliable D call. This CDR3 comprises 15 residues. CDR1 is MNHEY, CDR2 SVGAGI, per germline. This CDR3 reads CASSGSWESGNIIYF. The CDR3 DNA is TGTGCCAGCAGTGGGTCCTGGGAAAGTGGAAACATCATATATTTT.

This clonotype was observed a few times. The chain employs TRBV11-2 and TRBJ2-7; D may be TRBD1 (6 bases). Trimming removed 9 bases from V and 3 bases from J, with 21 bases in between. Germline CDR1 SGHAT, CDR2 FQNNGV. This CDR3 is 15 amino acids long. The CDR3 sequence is CASSITGFCVYEQYF. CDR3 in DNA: TGTGCCAGTAGCATTACAGGGTTCTGTGTCTACGAGCAGTACTTC.

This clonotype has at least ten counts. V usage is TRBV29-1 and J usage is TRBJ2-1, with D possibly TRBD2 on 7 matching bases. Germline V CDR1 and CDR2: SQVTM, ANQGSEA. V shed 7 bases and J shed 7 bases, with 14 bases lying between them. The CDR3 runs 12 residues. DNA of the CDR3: TGCAGCGGGGGGGGACATACGAATGAGCAGTTCTTC. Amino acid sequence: CSGGGHTNEQFF.

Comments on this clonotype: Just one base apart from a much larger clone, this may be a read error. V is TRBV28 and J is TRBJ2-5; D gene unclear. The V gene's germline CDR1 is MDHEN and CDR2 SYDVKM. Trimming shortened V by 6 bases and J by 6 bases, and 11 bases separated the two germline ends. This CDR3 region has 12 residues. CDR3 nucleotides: TGTGCCAGCAGCTCAGAGTTACAGACCCAGTACTTC. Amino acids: CASSSELQTQYF.

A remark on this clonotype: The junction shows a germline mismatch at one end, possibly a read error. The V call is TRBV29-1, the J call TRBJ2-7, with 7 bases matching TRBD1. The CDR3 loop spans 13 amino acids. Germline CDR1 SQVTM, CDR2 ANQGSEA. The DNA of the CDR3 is TGCAGCTTCAGGGGGAGTTCTGCGTACGAACAGTACTTT. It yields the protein CSFRGSSAYEQYF.

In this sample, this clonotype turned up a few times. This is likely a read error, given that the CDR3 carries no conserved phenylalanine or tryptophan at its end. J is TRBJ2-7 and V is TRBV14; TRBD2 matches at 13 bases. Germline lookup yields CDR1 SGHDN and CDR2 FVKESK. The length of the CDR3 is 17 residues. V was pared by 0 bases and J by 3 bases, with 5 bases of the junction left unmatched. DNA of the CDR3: TGTGCCAGCAGCCAAGATTCCCGGACTAGCGGGAGCTACGAGCAGTACCTC. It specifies CASSQDSRTSGSYEQYL.

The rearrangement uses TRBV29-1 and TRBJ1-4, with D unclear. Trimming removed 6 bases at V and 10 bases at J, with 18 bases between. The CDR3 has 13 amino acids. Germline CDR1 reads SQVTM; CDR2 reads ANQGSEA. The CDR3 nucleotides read TGCAGCGTCCCTGGGGATACCGATGGAAAACTGTTTTTT. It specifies CSVPGDTDGKLFF.

CDR3 coding DNA: TGTGCCAGCAGTCCGACTCAGGGTGGCCATGGCTACACCTTC. Its protein is CASSPTQGGHGYTF. V is TRBV6-5 and J is TRBJ1-2, with TRBD1 as a possible D gene (5 bases). The germline V gene has CDR1 MNHEY and CDR2 SVGAGI. V lost 5 bases to trimming and J lost 6 bases, with 16 bases between them. CDR3 size: 14 residues.

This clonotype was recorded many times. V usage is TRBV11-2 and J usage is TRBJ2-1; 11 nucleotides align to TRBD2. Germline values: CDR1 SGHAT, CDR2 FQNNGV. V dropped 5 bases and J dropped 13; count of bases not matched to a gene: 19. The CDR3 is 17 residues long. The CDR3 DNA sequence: TGTGCCAGCAGCATTAGCGGTTCGGCTAGCGGGAGGACGAGTCAGTTCTTC. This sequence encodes CASSISGSASGRTSQFF.

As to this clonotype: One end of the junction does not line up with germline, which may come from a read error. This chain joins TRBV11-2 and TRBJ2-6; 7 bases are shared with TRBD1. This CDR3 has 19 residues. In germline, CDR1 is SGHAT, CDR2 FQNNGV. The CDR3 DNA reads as TGTGCCAGCAGCTCCACGAGGGGAAGAGGGGGCTCTAGGGCCAACGTCATGACTTTC. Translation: CASSSTRGRGGSRANVMTF. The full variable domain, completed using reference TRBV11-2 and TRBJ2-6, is EAGVAQSPRYKIIEKRQSVAFWCNPISGHATLYWYQQILGQGPKLLIQFQNNGVVDDSQLPKDRFSAERLKGVDSTLKIQPAKLEDSAVYLCASSSTRGRGGSRANVMTFGAGSRLTVL.

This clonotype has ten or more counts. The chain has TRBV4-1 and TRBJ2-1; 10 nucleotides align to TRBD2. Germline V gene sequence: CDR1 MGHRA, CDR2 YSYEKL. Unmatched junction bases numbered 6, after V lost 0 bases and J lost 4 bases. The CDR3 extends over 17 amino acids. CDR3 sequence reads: CASSQDMERGGYNEQFF. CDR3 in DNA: TGCGCCAGCAGCCAAGATATGGAGCGGGGGGGATACAATGAGCAGTTCTTC.

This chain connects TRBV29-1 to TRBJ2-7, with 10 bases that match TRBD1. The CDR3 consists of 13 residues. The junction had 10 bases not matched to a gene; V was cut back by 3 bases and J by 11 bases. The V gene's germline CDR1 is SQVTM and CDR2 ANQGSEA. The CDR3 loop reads CSVEGTGVGEEYF. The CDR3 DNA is TGCAGCGTTGAGGGGACAGGGGTCGGTGAGGAGTACTTC.

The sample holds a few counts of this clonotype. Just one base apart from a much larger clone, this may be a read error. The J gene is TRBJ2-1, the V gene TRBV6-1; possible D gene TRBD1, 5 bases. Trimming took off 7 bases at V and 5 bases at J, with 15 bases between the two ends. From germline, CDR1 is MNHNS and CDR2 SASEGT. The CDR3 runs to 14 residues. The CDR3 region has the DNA TGTGCCAGCACCCCAGCGAGGACACACAATGAGCAGTTCTTC. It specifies CASTPARTHNEQFF.

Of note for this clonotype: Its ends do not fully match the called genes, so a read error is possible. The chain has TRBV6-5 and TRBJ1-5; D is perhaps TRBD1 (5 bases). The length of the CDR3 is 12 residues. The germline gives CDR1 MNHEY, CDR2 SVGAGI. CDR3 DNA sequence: TGTGCCAGTGGGGGTAGCTATCAGCCCCAGCATTTT. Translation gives CASGGSYQPQHF.

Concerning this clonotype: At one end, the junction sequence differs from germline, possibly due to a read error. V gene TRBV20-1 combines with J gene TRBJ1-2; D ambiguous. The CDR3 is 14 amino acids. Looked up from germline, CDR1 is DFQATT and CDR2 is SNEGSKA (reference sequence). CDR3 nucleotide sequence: TGCGGTGCTAGAGGTAACAGTGAGAACTATGGCTACACCTTC. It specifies CGARGNSENYGYTF.